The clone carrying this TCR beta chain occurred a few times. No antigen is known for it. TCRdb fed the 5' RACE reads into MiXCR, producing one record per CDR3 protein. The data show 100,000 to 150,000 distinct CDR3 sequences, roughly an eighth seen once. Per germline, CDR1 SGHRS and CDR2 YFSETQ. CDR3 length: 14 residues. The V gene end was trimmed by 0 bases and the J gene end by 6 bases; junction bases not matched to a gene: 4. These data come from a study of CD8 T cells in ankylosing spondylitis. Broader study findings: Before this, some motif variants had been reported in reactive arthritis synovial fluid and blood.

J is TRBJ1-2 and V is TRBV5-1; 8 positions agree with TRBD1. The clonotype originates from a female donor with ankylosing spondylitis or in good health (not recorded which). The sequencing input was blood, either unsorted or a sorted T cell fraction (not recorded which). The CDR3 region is CASSLGLTGDGYTF. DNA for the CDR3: TGCGCCAGCAGCTTGGGACTGACAGGGGATGGCTACACCTTC.